Detailed here is one TCR beta chain. These data belong to a study of blood T cell repertoires in COVID-19. Trimming at V came to 5 bases and at J to 4 bases, leaving 12 bases not matched to a gene. CDR1 is MGHRA, CDR2 YSYEKL, per germline. The CDR3 loop spans 16 amino acids. The assay was immunoSEQ multiplex PCR, and TCRdb's table has in-frame clones only and misses some. The sample records about 200,000 clones, about 80% being singletons. This TCR was sampled from a man aged 35-49 years who had recovered from COVID-19. What was sequenced was PBMCs or T cells enriched from blood (not recorded which). The rearrangement joins TRBV4-1 to TRBJ2-5, with 8 positions matching TRBD1. CDR3 in amino acids: CASSNFQGARGETQYF. The CDR3 coding sequence is TGCGCCAGCAGCAACTTTCAGGGGGCGCGGGGAGAGACCCAGTACTTC.